This T cell receptor (beta chain) was captured by sequencing in a study of blood T cell repertoires in COVID-19. At the level of the study: The analysed material was cDNA or gDNA that came from T cells, B-cell-depleted T cells, or PBMCs.

In the original processing: Estimation of nucleated cell counts was performed using reference gene primer amplification. Generated by immunoSEQ multiplex PCR, the TCRdb table keeps only in-frame clones and is missing some. The DNA was the basis for D and trimming; V, J and clone size are from that table. The sample records about 240,000 clones, about nine tenths being singletons. There are a few counts of this clone. Sequencing used PBMCs or T cells enriched from blood (not recorded which). This receptor was obtained from a woman in her 30s with acute COVID-19.

The chain's CDR3 is CASSLNLRKETQYF. The CDR3 bases are TGCGCCAGCAGCCTCAACTTGCGAAAAGAGACCCAGTACTTC. The rearrangement joins TRBV5-1 to TRBJ2-5; D gene ambiguous. Germline CDR1 is SGHRS and CDR2 is YFSETQ. Trimming removed 4 bases at V and 3 bases at J, with 13 bases between. The CDR3 consists of 14 residues. Full variable domain (outside the CDR3, taken from reference TRBV5-1 and TRBJ2-5): KAGVTQTPRYLIKTRGQQVTLSCSPISGHRSVSWYQQTPGQGLQFLFEYFSETQRNKGNFPGRFSGRQFSNSRSEMNVSTLELGDSALYLCASSLNLRKETQYFGPGTRLLVL.